The rows below give T cell receptor beta chains drawn from one sample of a study of metastatic and nonmetastatic thyroid tumors. With MiXCR, TCRdb called clones anew from the PCR reads. The sample contains under 25,000 clones, roughly 29% of which appear only once. Sequencing used blood. These receptors were taken from a female donor with papillary thyroid cancer or a benign thyroid nodule (not recorded which). Some clones in this sample may be carry-over from other donors' samples. Each CDR3 is given with its conserved first and last residue.

J	V	CDR3
TRBJ1-1	TRBV20-1	CSARDSIDTEAFF
TRBJ1-1	TRBV19	CDSSIATDAFF
TRBJ1-2	TRBV20-1	CSAYGQGAGGYTF
TRBJ2-2	TRBV9	CASSRQGGDTGELFF
TRBJ1-2	TRBV5-6	CASSLFMWAGNYGYTF
TRBJ2-1	TRBV5-1	CASSLGQVGGEQFF
TRBJ2-3	TRBV5-1	CASSLGLAGGQTDTQYF
TRBJ2-2	TRBV11-3	CASSQDRGGTGELFF
TRBJ1-2	TRBV12-3/TRBV12-4	CASSRGWGQWLNGYTF
TRBJ1-6	TRBV10-3	CAISDGDYNSPLHF
TRBJ1-2	TRBV20-1	CSARDRLDGYTF
TRBJ2-7	TRBV11-1	CASTPIIRQVKDYEQYF
TRBJ2-5	TRBV5-1	CASSPLEGEQETQYF
TRBJ1-4	TRBV27	CASSSRFGTTNEKLFF
TRBJ1-4	TRBV6-2/TRBV6-3	CASTTQLQWEKLFF
TRBJ2-1	TRBV5-1	CAGSTEQVARGDEQFF
TRBJ2-7	TRBV11-1	CASSLARGASPGANPYEQYF
TRBJ1-4	TRBV9	CASSAPSGVLDEELFF
TRBJ1-1	TRBV25-1	CASIPDRDNTEAFF
TRBJ2-1	TRBV11-2	CASSSTSGPRLREQFF
TRBJ1-4	TRBV24-1	CATSDPVTGDEKLFF
TRBJ2-1	TRBV20-1	CSARSTLTSGGLNEQFF
TRBJ2-7	TRBV6-2/TRBV6-3	CASSYSGTSAYEQYF